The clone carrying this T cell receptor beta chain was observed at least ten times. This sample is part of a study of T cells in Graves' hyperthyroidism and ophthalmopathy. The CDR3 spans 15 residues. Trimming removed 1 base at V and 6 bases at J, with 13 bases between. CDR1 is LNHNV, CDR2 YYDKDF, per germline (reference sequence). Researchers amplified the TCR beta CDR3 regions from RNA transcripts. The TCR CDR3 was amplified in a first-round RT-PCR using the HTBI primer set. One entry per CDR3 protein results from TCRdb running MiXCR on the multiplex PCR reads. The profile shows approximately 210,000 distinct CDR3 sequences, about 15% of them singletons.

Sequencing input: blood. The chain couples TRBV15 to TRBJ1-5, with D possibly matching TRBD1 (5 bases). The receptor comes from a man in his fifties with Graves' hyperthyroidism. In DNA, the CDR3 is TGTGCCACCAGCAGAGCGGGAGGGGCCGGTCAGCCCCAGCATTTT. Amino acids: CATSRAGGAGQPQHF. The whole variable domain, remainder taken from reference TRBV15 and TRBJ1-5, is DAMVIQNPRYQVTQFGKPVTLSCSQTLNHNVMYWYQQKSSQAPKLLFHYYDKDFNNEADTPDNFQSRRPNTSFCFLDIRSPGLGDTAMYLCATSRAGGAGQPQHFGDGTRLSIL.